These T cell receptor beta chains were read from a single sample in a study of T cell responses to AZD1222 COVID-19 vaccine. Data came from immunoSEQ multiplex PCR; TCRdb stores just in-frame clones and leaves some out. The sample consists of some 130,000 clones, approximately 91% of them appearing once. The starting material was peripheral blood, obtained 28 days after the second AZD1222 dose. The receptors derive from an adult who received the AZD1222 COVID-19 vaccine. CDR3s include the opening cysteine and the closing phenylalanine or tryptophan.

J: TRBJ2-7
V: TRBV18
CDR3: CASSPTGTDSYEQYF

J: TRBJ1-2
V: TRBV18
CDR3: CASSPPFNYGYTF

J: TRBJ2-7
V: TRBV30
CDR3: CAWSGGPQPPHF

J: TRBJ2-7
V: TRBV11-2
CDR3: CASSRSSYEQYF

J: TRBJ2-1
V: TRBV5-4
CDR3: CASNPKDRSNEQFF

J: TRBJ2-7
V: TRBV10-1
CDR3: CANPSGSNYEQYF

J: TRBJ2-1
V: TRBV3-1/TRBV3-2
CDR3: CASSQAFGQFF

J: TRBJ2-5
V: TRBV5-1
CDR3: CASSLGQNQETQYF

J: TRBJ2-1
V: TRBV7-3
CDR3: CASSLRPGGLGYNEQFF

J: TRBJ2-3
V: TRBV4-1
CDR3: CASSQAGGFGRATDTQYF

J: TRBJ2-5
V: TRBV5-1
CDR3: CASSSEGSDRETQYF

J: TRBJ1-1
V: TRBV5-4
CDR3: CASSQTVNTEAFF

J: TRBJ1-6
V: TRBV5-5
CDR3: CASSLDAPLHF

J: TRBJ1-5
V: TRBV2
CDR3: CASNGQAGNQPQHF

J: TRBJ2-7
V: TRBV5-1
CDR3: CASNSSGLAGEQYF

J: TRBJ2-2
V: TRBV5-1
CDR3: CASSSGGRATGELFF

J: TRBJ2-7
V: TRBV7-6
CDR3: CASSLSASGSYEQYF

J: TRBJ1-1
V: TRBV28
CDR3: CASSSPGQGNTEAFF

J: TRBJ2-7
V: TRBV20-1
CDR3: CSASSGTSGRSLGEQYF

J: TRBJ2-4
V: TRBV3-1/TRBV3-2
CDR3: CASSRLAGGSKNIQYF

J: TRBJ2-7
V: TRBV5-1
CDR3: CASSNRERYEQYF

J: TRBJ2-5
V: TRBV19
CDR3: CASSIGFTGVETQYF

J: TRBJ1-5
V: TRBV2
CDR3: CASSEFQGRGDQPQHF

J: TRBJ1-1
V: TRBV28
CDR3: CASSLGISEAFF

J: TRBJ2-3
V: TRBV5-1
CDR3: CASSLAFITDTQYF

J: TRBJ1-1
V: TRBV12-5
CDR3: CASGFQQTDRTGLNTEAFF

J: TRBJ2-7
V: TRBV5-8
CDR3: CASSWTGWIYEQYF